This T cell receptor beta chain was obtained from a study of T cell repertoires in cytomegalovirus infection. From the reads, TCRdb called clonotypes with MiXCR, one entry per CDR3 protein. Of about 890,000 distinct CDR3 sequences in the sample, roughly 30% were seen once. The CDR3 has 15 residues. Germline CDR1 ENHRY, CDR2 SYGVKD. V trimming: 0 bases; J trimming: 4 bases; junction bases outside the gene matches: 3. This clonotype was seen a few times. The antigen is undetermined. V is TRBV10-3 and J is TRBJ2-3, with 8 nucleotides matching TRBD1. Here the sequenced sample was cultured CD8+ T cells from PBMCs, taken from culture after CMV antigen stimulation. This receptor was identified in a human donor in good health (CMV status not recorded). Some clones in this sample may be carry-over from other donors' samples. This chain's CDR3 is CAISESGRGPDTQYF. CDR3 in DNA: TGTGCCATCAGTGAGTCGGGCAGGGGGCCAGATACGCAGTATTTT.